These 21 T cell receptor beta chains were sequenced from one sample in a study of T cells in Graves' hyperthyroidism and ophthalmopathy. TCR beta CDR3 regions were amplified from RNA. The HTBI primer set served for first-round RT-PCR of the TCR CDR3. TCRdb called the multiplex PCR reads again in MiXCR, with one record for every CDR3 protein. The sample includes hundreds of thousands of distinct CDR3 sequences, roughly 13% of them seen just once. Sequencing used blood. The receptors were gathered from a young woman with Graves' hyperthyroidism.

In its sample, this clonotype was seen once. This chain connects TRBV5-4 to TRBJ1-6; D gene ambiguous. The length of the CDR3 is 13 residues. V shed 3 bases and J shed 9 bases, with 10 bases lying between them. From germline, CDR1 is SGHNT and CDR2 YYREEE (reference sequence). CDR3 protein: CASSWEAGSPLHF. The DNA for the CDR3 is TGTGCCAGCAGCTGGGAGGCAGGTTCACCCCTCCACTTT.

There are many counts of this clonotype. This chain connects TRBV6-2 or TRBV6-3 to TRBJ1-5; D not resolved. Germline assignment: CDR1 MNHEY and CDR2 SVGEGT. The CDR3 has 13 residues. V lost 8 bases and J lost 3, with 11 bases in between. CDR3 sequence: CASAFLFNQPQHF. The CDR3 DNA reads as TGTGCCAGCGCGTTCCTTTTCAATCAGCCCCAGCATTTT.

This clonotype has a handful of counts. V is TRBV4-1 and J is TRBJ2-2, with unresolved D. Germline loops: CDR1 MGHRA, CDR2 YSYEKL. Trimming stripped 0 bases from V and 4 bases from J, with 15 bases between. CDR3 length: 17 residues. The DNA for the CDR3 is TGCGCCAGCAGCCAAGAACCCATGTTGACTTTCACCGGGGAGCTGTTTTTT. As protein: CASSQEPMLTFTGELFF.

The sample holds a few counts of this clonotype. The chain recombines TRBV10-3 with TRBJ1-1; D not resolved. CDR1 ENHRY and CDR2 SYGVKD come from the germline V gene. The V end lost 3 bases, the J end lost 2 bases, and 13 bases lay between the germline ends. The CDR3 spans 15 residues. DNA for the CDR3: TGTGCCATCAGTGAAACACGGGGAACCAACACTGAAGCTTTCTTT. Protein product: CAISETRGTNTEAFF.

The rearrangement uses TRBV28 and TRBJ2-7, with a weak D call TRBD2 (7 bases). The CDR3 spans 15 residues. Germline V CDR1 and CDR2: MDHEN, SYDVKM. Trimming took 3 bases from V and 8 from J, leaving 20 bases between them. Here the CDR3 DNA reads TGTGCCAGCAGTTTTTCGGGGGGCGGCAAGGGCAAGCAGTACTTC. Translating it yields CASSFSGGGKGKQYF.

The CDR3 loop is CSAWRVNEQFF. CDR3 DNA sequence: TGCAGTGCTTGGCGGGTCAATGAGCAGTTCTTC. The chain employs TRBV20-1 and TRBJ2-1; the D gene is possibly TRBD2 (5 bases). The CDR3 is 11 residues long. Germline CDR1 DFQATT, CDR2 SNEGSKA (reference sequence). V was cut by 5 bases and J by 6 bases, with 8 bases left in between.

This clonotype was detected many times. The genes are TRBV12-3 or TRBV12-4 and TRBJ2-7, with 11 bases fitting TRBD1. The CDR3 is 15 residues long. With 6 bases clipped from V and 6 bases from J, the junction kept 10 bases outside the gene matches. DNA for the CDR3: TGTGCCAGCAGCCCCGGGACAGGGGGATTCGGCGAGCAGTACTTC. This encodes CASSPGTGGFGEQYF.

This clonotype was picked up many times. CDR3 sequence: CASNGARITEAFF. DNA for the CDR3: TGTGCCAGCAACGGGGCCCGAATTACTGAAGCTTTCTTT. V is TRBV6-1 and J is TRBJ1-1, with a weak D call TRBD1 (5 bases). This CDR3 is built from 13 residues. Germline loops: CDR1 MNHNS, CDR2 SASEGT. V was pared by 7 bases and J by 5 bases, with 14 bases between.

This clonotype was detected many times. The CDR3 sequence: CASSAVEGRETQYF. The CDR3 DNA is TGTGCCAGCAGTGCGGTAGAGGGGCGAGAGACCCAGTACTTC. The chain combines TRBV3-1 with TRBJ2-5; D may be TRBD1 or TRBD2 (5 bases each). Germline CDR1 LGHDT, CDR2 YNNKEL (reference sequence). The CDR3 covers 14 residues. Trimming pared 6 bases from V and 4 bases from J, leaving 15 bases between.

This clonotype was detected a few times. The chain recombines TRBV5-5 with TRBJ2-4; D perhaps matches TRBD1 (6 bases). The germline V and J ends were trimmed by 4 bases and 2 bases, with 16 bases remaining between them. Germline V gene data show CDR1 as SGHKS and CDR2 as YYEKEE (reference sequence). The CDR3 covers 16 residues. CDR3 in amino acids: CASSRPRGRTKNIQYF. The CDR3 DNA is TGTGCCAGCAGCCGACCCAGGGGAAGGACCAAAAACATTCAGTACTTC. Supplemented by reference TRBV5-5 and TRBJ2-4, the full variable domain reads DAGVTQSPTHLIKTRGQQVTLRCSPISGHKSVSWYQQVLGQGPQFIFQYYEKEERGRGNFPDRFSARQFPNYSSELNVNALLLGDSALYLCASSRPRGRTKNIQYFGAGTRLSVL.

This clonotype was observed many times. The rearrangement uses TRBV12-3 or TRBV12-4 and TRBJ2-7; weak D call: TRBD1 (6 bases). V gave up 1 base and J gave up 2 bases, with 15 bases separating them. The CDR3 runs to 16 residues. This CDR3 is CASSLGMGQKPYEQYF. DNA for the CDR3: TGTGCCAGCAGTTTAGGGATGGGACAAAAGCCCTACGAGCAGTACTTC.

Many counts were recorded for this clonotype. This rearrangement joins TRBV12-3 or TRBV12-4 to TRBJ2-2; D is possibly TRBD2 (6 bases). This CDR3 region has 15 residues. V was cut by 3 bases and J by 4 bases, with 12 bases left in between. The CDR3 spells CASSLVVSGTGELFF. Written as DNA, the CDR3 is TGTGCCAGCAGTTTGGTGGTTAGCGGCACCGGGGAGCTGTTTTTT.

This clonotype was counted many times. The chain combines TRBV19 with TRBJ1-1, with a weak D call TRBD1 (5 bases). V gave up 3 bases and J gave up 0 bases, with 8 bases separating them. This CDR3 contains 14 residues. Germline CDR1 LNHDA, CDR2 SQIVND (reference sequence). CDR3 sequence: CASSIGAVNTEAFF. CDR3 sequence (DNA): TGTGCCAGTAGTATCGGGGCGGTGAACACTGAAGCTTTCTTT. The whole variable domain, remainder taken from reference TRBV19 and TRBJ1-1, is DGGITQSPKYLFRKEGQNVTLSCEQNLNHDAMYWYRQDPGQGLRLIYYSQIVNDFQKGDIAEGYSVSREKKESFPLTVTSAQKNPTAFYLCASSIGAVNTEAFFGQGTRLTVV.

As regards this clonotype: A much larger clone differs from this one at a single base, so this may be a read error. The conserved phenylalanine or tryptophan normally closing the CDR3 is absent here, so this likely arose from a read error. The chain uses TRBV10-3 and TRBJ1-2; no firm D call. Trimming shortened V by 7 bases and J by 2 bases, and 14 bases separated the two germline ends. The CDR3 totals 14 residues. Germline V gene lookup returns CDR1 ENHRY and CDR2 SYGVKD. The CDR3: CAITRPGKNYGYTV. The CDR3 nucleotides read TGTGCCATCACCCGCCCGGGGAAAAACTATGGCTACACCGTC.

The chain is built from TRBV5-1 and TRBJ2-5, with 7 bases identical to TRBD1. Germline V CDR1 and CDR2: SGHRS, YFSETQ. Losses at the gene ends were 2 bases for V and 2 bases for J; bases not matched to a gene: 6. This CDR3 spans 15 amino acids. CDR3 coding DNA: TGCGCCAGCAGCTTAAAGGACAGGATACAAGAGACCCAGTACTTC. Its protein product is CASSLKDRIQETQYF.

Only a few counts were recorded for this clonotype. The chain links TRBV19 to TRBJ2-5, with 7 bases aligning to TRBD2. With 7 bases clipped from V and 5 bases from J, the junction kept 10 bases outside the gene matches. This CDR3 has 14 amino acids. Germline CDR1 is LNHDA and CDR2 is SQIVND (reference sequence). The CDR3 sequence is CASTSGAVGETQYF. As DNA, the CDR3 is TGTGCCAGTACTAGCGGAGCCGTCGGGGAGACCCAGTACTTC.

The sample holds many counts of this clonotype. The genes are TRBV6-6 and TRBJ1-1; D perhaps matches TRBD1 (5 bases). Germline loops: CDR1 MNHNY, CDR2 SVGAGI (reference sequence). The V and J ends lost 2 bases and 3 bases respectively, with 10 bases between them. The CDR3 is 14 residues long. The CDR3 reads CASSYGQGDTEAFF. The CDR3 nucleotides read TGTGCCAGCAGTTACGGGCAGGGTGACACTGAAGCTTTCTTT.

This clonotype was picked up a small number of times. The chain couples TRBV15 to TRBJ1-6; a possible D gene is TRBD1 (6 bases). V lost 7 bases and J 0 bases, leaving 13 bases between the germline ends. Germline V gene lookup returns CDR1 LNHNV and CDR2 YYDKDF (reference sequence). The CDR3 loop spans 16 amino acids. The CDR3 DNA sequence: TGTGCCACCACCACAGGGTCGAGCTCCTATAATTCACCCCTCCACTTT. It specifies CATTTGSSSYNSPLHF.

The sample holds many counts of this clonotype. V usage is TRBV20-1 and J usage is TRBJ2-7, with a possible D match to TRBD2 (6 bases). The CDR3 is 14 amino acids. Trimming took 0 bases from V and 3 from J, leaving 12 bases between them. Germline V gene sequence: CDR1 DFQATT, CDR2 SNEGSKA (reference sequence). The CDR3 region is CSAREIREIYEQYF. The CDR3 DNA reads TGCAGTGCTAGAGAGATACGGGAGATCTACGAGCAGTACTTC.

This clonotype turned up a few times. The J gene is TRBJ2-2, the V gene TRBV5-1; the match to TRBD2 covers 8 bases. With 3 bases clipped from V and 0 bases from J, the junction kept 10 bases outside the gene matches. This CDR3 has 18 residues. Per the germline V gene, CDR1 is SGHRS and CDR2 is YFSETQ. The CDR3 here is CASSWELAEGANTGELFF. CDR3 nucleotides: TGCGCCAGCAGCTGGGAACTAGCGGAGGGGGCGAACACCGGGGAGCTGTTTTTT.

This clonotype was seen at least ten times. The rearrangement joins TRBV12-3 or TRBV12-4 to TRBJ2-7; 11 bases match TRBD2. V gave up 5 bases and J gave up 1 base; unmatched junction bases: 4. The CDR3 is 15 residues long. For the CDR3, the DNA is TGTGCCAGCAGTAAGTTAGCGGGGGGGTCCTACGAGCAGTACTTC. Its translation is CASSKLAGGSYEQYF.